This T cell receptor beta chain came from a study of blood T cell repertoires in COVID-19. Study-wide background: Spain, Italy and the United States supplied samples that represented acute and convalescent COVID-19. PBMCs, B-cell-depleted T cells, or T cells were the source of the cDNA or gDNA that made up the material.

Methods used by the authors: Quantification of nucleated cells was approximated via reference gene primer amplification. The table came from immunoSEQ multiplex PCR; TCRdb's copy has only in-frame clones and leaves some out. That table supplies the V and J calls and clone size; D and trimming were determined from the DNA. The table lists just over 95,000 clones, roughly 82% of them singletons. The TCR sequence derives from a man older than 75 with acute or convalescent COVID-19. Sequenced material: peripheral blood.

CDR3 sequence: CASSIRTVNYGYTF. CDR3 sequence (DNA): TGTGCCAGTAGTATAAGAACAGTCAACTATGGCTACACCTTC. The chain recombines TRBV19 with TRBJ1-2; no clear D. The germline V and J ends were trimmed by 2 bases and 2 bases, with 9 bases remaining between them. The CDR3 contains 14 residues. CDR1 is LNHDA, CDR2 SQIVND, per germline (reference sequence).